This T cell receptor (beta chain) was observed in a study of cytomegalovirus exposure and HLA in healthy donors. Whole-study context: Around 78 million unique TCRs, all from HLA-typed donors, were included in an early release of the data.

V trimming: 1 base; J trimming: 5 bases; junction bases outside the gene matches: 3. Germline loops: CDR1 LGHNA, CDR2 YNFKEQ. The CDR3 covers 15 residues. PCR involved 60 Vbeta and 13 Jbeta primers. Assay used: immunoSEQ multiplex PCR; TCRdb lists only in-frame clones, some missing. The data show about 200,000 clones, around three quarters seen once. Sequencing input: PBMCs. The clonotype comes from a man aged 25-45 years in good health and CMV-seronegative. J is TRBJ2-7 and V is TRBV4-2; 12 nucleotides match TRBD2. The CDR3 reads CASSQGTSGNNEQYF. In DNA, the CDR3 is TGTGCCAGCAGCCAAGGGACTAGCGGGAACAACGAGCAGTACTTC.